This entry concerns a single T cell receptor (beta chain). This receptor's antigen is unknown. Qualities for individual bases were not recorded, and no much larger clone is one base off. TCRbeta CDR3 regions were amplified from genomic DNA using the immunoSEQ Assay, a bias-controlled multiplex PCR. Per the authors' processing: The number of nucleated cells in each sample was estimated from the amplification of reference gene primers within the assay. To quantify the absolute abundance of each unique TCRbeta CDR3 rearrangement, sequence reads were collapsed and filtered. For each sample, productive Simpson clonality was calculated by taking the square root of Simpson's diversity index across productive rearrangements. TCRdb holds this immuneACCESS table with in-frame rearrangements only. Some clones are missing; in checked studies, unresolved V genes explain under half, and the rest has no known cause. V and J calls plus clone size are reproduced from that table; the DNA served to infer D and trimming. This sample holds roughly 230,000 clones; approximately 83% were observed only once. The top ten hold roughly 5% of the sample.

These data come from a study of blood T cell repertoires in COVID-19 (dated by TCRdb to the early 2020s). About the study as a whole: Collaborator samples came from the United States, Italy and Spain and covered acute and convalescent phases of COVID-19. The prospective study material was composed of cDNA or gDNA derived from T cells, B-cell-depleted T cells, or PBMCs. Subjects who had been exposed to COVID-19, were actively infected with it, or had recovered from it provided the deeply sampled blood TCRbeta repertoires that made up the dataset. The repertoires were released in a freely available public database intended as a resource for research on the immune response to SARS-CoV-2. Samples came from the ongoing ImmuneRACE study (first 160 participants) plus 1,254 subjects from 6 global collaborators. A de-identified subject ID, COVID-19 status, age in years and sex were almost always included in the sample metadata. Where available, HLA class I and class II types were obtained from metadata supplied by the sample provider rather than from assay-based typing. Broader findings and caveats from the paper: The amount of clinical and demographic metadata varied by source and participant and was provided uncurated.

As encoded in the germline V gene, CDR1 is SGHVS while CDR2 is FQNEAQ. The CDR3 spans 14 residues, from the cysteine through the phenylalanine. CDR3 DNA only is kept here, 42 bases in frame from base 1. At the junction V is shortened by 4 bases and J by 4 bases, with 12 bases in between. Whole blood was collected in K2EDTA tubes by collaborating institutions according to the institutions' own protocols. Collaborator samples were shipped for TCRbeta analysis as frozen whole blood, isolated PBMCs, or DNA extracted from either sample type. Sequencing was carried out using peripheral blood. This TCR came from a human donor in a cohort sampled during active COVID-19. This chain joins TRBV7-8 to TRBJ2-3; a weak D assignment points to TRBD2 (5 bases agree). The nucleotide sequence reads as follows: TGTGCCAGCAGCTCCCGGGTGGGAGCAGATACGCAGTATTTT. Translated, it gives CASSSRVGADTQYF.